The 16 T cell receptor beta chains below come from one sample, sequenced in a study of blood T cells in healthy people across ages (dated by TCRdb to 2015 to 2017). Libraries came from 5' RACE. The sequencer was an Illumina HiSeq 2500. A second roughly 7 to 11 cycle PCR used a sample-barcoded 5' primer and a J-beta primer mix. Starting from the raw public reads, TCRdb applied fastp trimming at Q25, assembled clones with MiXCR and retained in-frame beta chains. CDR3 protein sequences are deduplicated, and each keeps its most common genes and DNA. For this sample there are under 800,000 distinct CDR3 sequences; about 21% appear just once. The ten largest make up roughly 3.6% of the sample. Sequencing input: blood. These receptors came from a man between 65 and 79 years old in good health.

The chain is built from TRBV14 and TRBJ2-3, with 9 bases aligning to TRBD2. Unmatched junction bases numbered 8, after V lost 5 bases and J lost 2 bases. The germline CDR1 and CDR2 sequences are SGHDN and FVKESK. The CDR3 extends over 16 amino acids. CDR3 DNA sequence: TGTGCCAGCAGCGACGGGACTAGCAGAAACACAGATACGCAGTATTTT. Translating it yields CASSDGTSRNTDTQYF.

The chain couples TRBV2 to TRBJ1-1, with D perhaps TRBD1 (6 bases). V lost 0 bases and J 4 bases, leaving 9 bases between the germline ends. CDR3 length: 14 amino acids. In germline, CDR1 is SNHLY, CDR2 FYNNEI. CDR3 residues: CASSEAGGPTEAFF. The CDR3, as DNA: TGTGCCAGCAGTGAAGCGGGGGGGCCCACTGAAGCTTTCTTT.

V gene TRBV20-1 combines with J gene TRBJ2-7; D is possibly TRBD2 (6 bases). The germline CDR1 and CDR2 sequences are DFQATT and SNEGSKA (reference sequence). This CDR3 contains 14 residues. Trimming took off 0 bases at V and 3 bases at J, with 12 bases between the two ends. This chain's CDR3 is CSARDPGTFYEQYF. CDR3 DNA sequence: TGCAGTGCTAGAGATCCAGGGACTTTCTACGAGCAGTACTTC.

The chain joins TRBV7-9 to TRBJ1-1; 10 bases are a match to TRBD1. After removal of 4 bases from V and 5 bases from J, the junction contained 7 bases not matched to a gene. CDR1 and CDR2 (germline): SEHNR, FQNEAQ (reference sequence). This CDR3 spans 15 amino acids. CDR3 in DNA: TGTGCCAGCAGCTCCGGTGACAGGGGGCGGACTGAAGCTTTCTTT. It specifies CASSSGDRGRTEAFF.

A few counts support this clonotype. V and J are TRBV11-2 and TRBJ2-5, with a weak D call TRBD2 (5 bases). Per germline, CDR1 SGHAT and CDR2 FQNNGV. The CDR3 has 15 residues. Between the trimmed V and J ends, which lost 6 bases and 0 bases, there was a span of 14 bases. The CDR3 nucleotides are TGTGCCAGCAGTAATCGGACTTGGTACCAAGAGACCCAGTACTTC. Its translation is CASSNRTWYQETQYF.

The chain recombines TRBV10-3 with TRBJ2-1, with 7 bases aligning to TRBD2. Germline CDR1 reads ENHRY; CDR2 reads SYGVKD. The CDR3 is 15 residues long. The ends lost 6 bases at V and 7 bases at J; junction bases unmatched: 12. In DNA form, the CDR3 reads TGTGCCATCAGCCTCGGGAGGTCTAGCGAGAATGAGCAGTTCTTC. It specifies CAISLGRSSENEQFF.

This clonotype was counted a few times. The chain couples TRBV15 to TRBJ2-1; D not certain. CDR3 length equals 13 residues. Germline-derived CDR1 and CDR2 are LNHNV and YYDKDF (reference sequence). The V end lost 0 bases, the J end lost 8 bases, and 8 bases lay between the germline ends. The CDR3 DNA is TGTGCCACCAGCAGAGATCGCCGGGATGAGCAGTTCTTC. This codes for CATSRDRRDEQFF.

In this sample, this clonotype turned up many times. The chain links TRBV4-1 to TRBJ2-7; no reliable D call. V was shortened by 1 base and J by 0 bases, with 7 bases between the two germline ends. Looked up from germline, CDR1 is MGHRA and CDR2 is YSYEKL. The length of the CDR3 is 14 residues. Here the CDR3 DNA reads TGCGCCAGCAGCCAAGTAAAGAGCTCCTACGAGCAGTACTTC. Protein: CASSQVKSSYEQYF.

This clonotype was counted a single time. The conserved phenylalanine or tryptophan is not found at the CDR3 terminus, so this likely reflects a read error. The genes are TRBV29-1 and TRBJ2-4, with 14 bases fitting TRBD2. The CDR3 sequence is 18 residues long. V trimming: 1 base; J trimming: 4 bases; junction bases outside the gene matches: 9. Germline CDR1 and CDR2: SQVTM and ANQGSEA. Here the CDR3 reads CSVEGQLGLAGEKNIQYL. CDR3 sequence (DNA): TGCAGCGTTGAAGGGCAGCTGGGACTAGCGGGAGAGAAAAACATTCAGTACCTC.

This clonotype has just a few counts. This chain connects TRBV12-3 or TRBV12-4 to TRBJ2-1; D unresolved. This CDR3 region has 15 residues. V was trimmed by 6 bases and J by 2 bases, leaving 14 bases between them. The CDR3 loop reads CASSSSAHAYNEQFF. In DNA, the CDR3 is TGTGCCAGCAGCTCCTCAGCGCACGCCTACAATGAGCAGTTCTTC.

The chain carries TRBV2 and TRBJ2-4; the match to TRBD1 covers 10 bases. V gave up 6 bases and J gave up 10 bases; unmatched junction bases: 6. The CDR3 totals 13 residues. CDR1 and CDR2 from the germline V gene are SNHLY and FYNNEI. In nucleotides, the CDR3 is TGTGCCAGCAGGACAGGGGGCGCGTGGATTCAGTACTTC. Translation gives CASRTGGAWIQYF.

The V and J genes are TRBV5-6 and TRBJ1-2; unclear D gene. The germline V gene encodes CDR1 SGHDT and CDR2 YYEEEE. This CDR3 is 13 amino acids long. V lost 7 bases and J 2 bases, leaving 12 bases between the germline ends. Here the CDR3 reads CASSADKNYGYTF. For the CDR3, the DNA is TGTGCCAGCTCAGCAGACAAGAACTATGGCTACACCTTC.

The chain couples TRBV7-3 to TRBJ2-5; possible D gene TRBD2, 7 bases. Trimming cost V 6 bases and J 5 bases, with 16 bases left between them. CDR3 length: 14 residues. Germline assignment: CDR1 SGHTA and CDR2 FQGTGA. This CDR3 reads CASRETGGSETQYF. The CDR3 DNA sequence: TGTGCCAGCAGAGAGACAGGCGGGAGTGAGACCCAGTACTTC.

The chain carries TRBV20-1 and TRBJ2-3; D is possibly TRBD1 or TRBD2 (5 bases each). The CDR3 runs to 16 residues. V lost 4 bases, J lost 3 bases, and 20 bases lay in between. Germline V CDR1 and CDR2: DFQATT, SNEGSKA (reference sequence). CDR3 sequence (DNA): TGCAGTGCTACGGGGACGACCGAAAGGATAACAGATACGCAGTATTTT. Translation: CSATGTTERITDTQYF.

The chain uses TRBV10-3 and TRBJ2-5; 11 nucleotides agree with TRBD2. V shed 3 bases, J shed 5 bases, and the junction held 5 bases outside the gene matches. The CDR3 totals 15 residues. Germline V gene sequence: CDR1 ENHRY, CDR2 SYGVKD. CDR3 sequence: CAISEVAGGEETQYF. The CDR3 DNA sequence: TGTGCCATCAGTGAAGTAGCGGGAGGGGAGGAGACCCAGTACTTC.

The rearrangement links TRBV5-1 to TRBJ2-1; TRBD2 matches 11 bases. The CDR3 consists of 13 residues. Germline CDR1 reads SGHRS; CDR2 reads YFSETQ. Losses at the gene ends were 6 bases for V and 9 bases for J; bases not matched to a gene: 5. CDR3 in amino acids: CASKLAGAVEQFF. The CDR3, as DNA: TGCGCCAGCAAACTAGCGGGAGCAGTTGAGCAGTTCTTC.